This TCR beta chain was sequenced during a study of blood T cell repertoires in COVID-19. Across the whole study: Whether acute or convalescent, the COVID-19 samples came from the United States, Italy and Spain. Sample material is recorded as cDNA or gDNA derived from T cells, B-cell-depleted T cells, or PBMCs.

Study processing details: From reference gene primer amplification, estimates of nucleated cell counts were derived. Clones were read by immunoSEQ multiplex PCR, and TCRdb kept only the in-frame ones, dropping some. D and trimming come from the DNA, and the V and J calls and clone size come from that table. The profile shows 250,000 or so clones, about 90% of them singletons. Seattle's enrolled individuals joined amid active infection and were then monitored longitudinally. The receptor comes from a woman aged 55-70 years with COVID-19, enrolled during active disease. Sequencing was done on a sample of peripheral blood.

This chain's CDR3 is CASRPQTGGNTEAFF. CDR3 DNA sequence: TGTGCCAGCAGGCCTCAAACAGGGGGGAACACTGAAGCTTTCTTT. The chain carries TRBV2 and TRBJ1-1; 8 nucleotides align to TRBD1. Germline assignment: CDR1 SNHLY and CDR2 FYNNEI. Unmatched junction bases numbered 7, after V lost 6 bases and J lost 1 base. This CDR3 comprises 15 residues.